This entry lists 32 T cell receptor beta chains sequenced from one sample in a study of blood T cell repertoires in COVID-19. Sequencing was performed with immunoSEQ multiplex PCR; in TCRdb, only in-frame clones are kept and a portion is missing. The top ten hold more than 0.95% of the sample, which has more than 300,000 clones, 70% to 90% seen once. Sequenced material: PBMCs or T cells enriched from blood (not recorded which). These receptors came from a woman aged 18-29 years who had recovered from COVID-19.

The rearrangement joins TRBV9 to TRBJ2-3; 8 nucleotides agree with TRBD1. The junction had 5 bases not matched to a gene; V was cut back by 4 bases and J by 1 base. CDR1 SGDLS and CDR2 YYNGEE come from the germline V gene. This CDR3 spans 15 amino acids. Here the CDR3 reads CASSPMTGGTDTQYF. The CDR3 DNA sequence: TGTGCCAGCAGCCCCATGACAGGGGGCACAGATACGCAGTATTTT.

The chain uses TRBV5-4 and TRBJ2-6; D remains ambiguous. The CDR3 loop spans 13 amino acids. CDR1 is SGHNT and CDR2 is YYREEE in the germline V gene (reference sequence). As DNA, the CDR3 is TGTGCTTCAACTTATTCTGGGGCCAACGTCCTGACTTTC. The encoded protein is CASTYSGANVLTF.

The J gene is TRBJ2-1, the V gene TRBV7-2; a possible D gene is TRBD2 (6 bases). Per germline, CDR1 SGHTA and CDR2 FQGNSA. There are 14 residues in the CDR3. V was pared by 5 bases and J by 3 bases, with 11 bases between. CDR3 in DNA: TGTGCCAGCAGCCCTAGTAGCGGCTACAATGAGCAGTTCTTC. Protein: CASSPSSGYNEQFF.

This chain connects TRBV7-2 to TRBJ1-3; 7 bases are shared with TRBD1. The CDR3 contains 14 residues. V gave up 4 bases and J gave up 4 bases; unmatched junction bases: 4. The V gene's germline CDR1 is SGHTA and CDR2 FQGNSA. Written as DNA, the CDR3 is TGTGCCAGCAGCTCGGGACAGAACGGAAACACCATATATTTT. This translates into CASSSGQNGNTIYF.

The J gene is TRBJ2-5, the V gene TRBV9, with TRBD1 matching over 8 bases. CDR1 and CDR2 (germline): SGDLS, YYNGEE. Trimming removed 0 bases from V and 3 bases from J; junction bases left unmatched: 4. CDR3 length: 15 amino acids. The CDR3: CASSVGGQGKETQYF. In nucleotides, the CDR3 is TGTGCCAGCAGCGTAGGTGGACAGGGTAAAGAGACCCAGTACTTC.

V usage is TRBV7-3 and J usage is TRBJ1-1, with D hard to call. Per germline, CDR1 SGHTA and CDR2 FQGTGA. The CDR3 is made up of 15 amino acids. Trimming shortened V by 1 base and J by 5 bases, and 14 bases separated the two germline ends. CDR3 protein: CASSLIRGRRTEAFF. CDR3 sequence (DNA): TGTGCCAGCAGCTTAATACGAGGGAGGAGGACTGAAGCTTTCTTT.

The V gene is TRBV19, the J gene TRBJ1-5, with D maybe TRBD1 (6 bases). V shed 7 bases and J shed 0 bases, with 22 bases lying between them. The CDR3 has 18 amino acids. CDR1 is LNHDA, CDR2 SQIVND, per germline (reference sequence). The CDR3 protein is CASKVGRGEVYSNQPQHF. In nucleotides, the CDR3 is TGTGCCAGTAAGGTCGGCAGGGGCGAGGTATATAGCAATCAGCCCCAGCATTTT.

V usage is TRBV4-1 and J usage is TRBJ1-6; 7 nucleotides line up with TRBD1. Germline V gene lookup returns CDR1 MGHRA and CDR2 YSYEKL. The length of the CDR3 is 14 residues. Trimming removed 5 bases from V and 7 bases from J; junction bases left unmatched: 5. Written as DNA, the CDR3 is TGCGCCAGCAGCTCCGGGACAGTAAATTCACCCCTCCACTTT. Its translation is CASSSGTVNSPLHF.

J is TRBJ2-1 and V is TRBV5-1; possibly TRBD1 for D (5 bases). V lost 1 base and J lost 7, with 15 bases in between. There are 15 residues in the CDR3. Germline CDR1 SGHRS, CDR2 YFSETQ. DNA of the CDR3: TGCGCCAGCAGCTTGTACCAGGGCGTATCGAATGAGCAGTTCTTC. It codes for CASSLYQGVSNEQFF.

This chain links TRBV7-2 with TRBJ2-3, with D unresolved. Germline loops: CDR1 SGHTA, CDR2 FQGNSA. V was trimmed by 3 bases and J by 2 bases, leaving 15 bases between them. CDR3 length: 16 residues. The CDR3 nucleotides read TGTGCCAGCAGCTTCGACGGCTTACAGTCCACAGATACGCAGTATTTT. Protein sequence: CASSFDGLQSTDTQYF.

This sequence joins TRBV4-1 and TRBJ2-7; D unclear. Looked up from germline, CDR1 is MGHRA and CDR2 is YSYEKL. With 1 base removed from V and 5 bases from J, the gap between germline ends came to 12 bases. There are 14 residues in the CDR3. This CDR3 is CASSQVNSLDEQYF. CDR3 DNA sequence: TGCGCCAGCAGCCAAGTAAACAGTCTGGACGAGCAGTACTTC.

The J gene is TRBJ1-2, the V gene TRBV6-5; no definite D call. CDR1 MNHEY and CDR2 SVGAGI come from the germline V gene. V lost 7 bases, J lost 10 bases, and 22 bases lay in between. The CDR3 totals 14 residues. As DNA, the CDR3 is TGTGCCAGCACCCGACCGGGAGGCGGAGAGGTCTACACCTTC. Its protein product is CASTRPGGGEVYTF.

This chain uses TRBV10-3 with TRBJ2-5, with 14 bases fitting TRBD2. The germline CDR1 and CDR2 sequences are ENHRY and SYGVKD. V trimming: 7 bases; J trimming: 3 bases; junction bases outside the gene matches: 4. The CDR3 is 15 residues long. The DNA for the CDR3 is TGTGCCATCAAACCGGGACTAGCGGGGGAAGAGACCCAGTACTTC. This gives the protein CAIKPGLAGEETQYF.

The genes are TRBV19 and TRBJ1-5; 11 bases match TRBD1. CDR1 and CDR2 (germline): LNHDA, SQIVND (reference sequence). The CDR3 sequence is 18 residues long. V was clipped by 6 bases and J by 0 bases; unmatched bases: 10. This chain's CDR3 is CASRGTGGYPYSNQPQHF. The CDR3 coding sequence is TGTGCCAGTAGGGGGACAGGGGGATACCCCTATAGCAATCAGCCCCAGCATTTT.

For the CDR3, the DNA is TGTGCCAGCAGCCGGGGACGCTCGGAGGGTAGCTATGGCTACACCTTC. This sequence encodes CASSRGRSEGSYGYTF. V is TRBV13 and J is TRBJ1-2, with TRBD1 as a possible D gene (5 bases). Germline V CDR1 and CDR2: PRHDT, FYEKMQ (reference sequence). The CDR3 has 16 residues. V lost 5 bases and J 4 bases, leaving 20 bases between the germline ends. Supplemented by reference TRBV13 and TRBJ1-2, the full variable domain reads AAGVIQSPRHLIKEKRETATLKCYPIPRHDTVYWYQQGPGQDPQFLISFYEKMQSDKGSIPDRFSAQQFSDYHSELNMSSLELGDSALYFCASSRGRSEGSYGYTFGSGTRLTVV.

The V and J genes are TRBV5-3 and TRBJ1-1, with D possibly being TRBD1 (6 bases). TRBV5-3 is labeled an ORF, and its function is uncertain. The CDR3 is 13 amino acids. The ends were cut back, 3 bases at V and 10 bases at J, with 16 bases in the middle. This CDR3 reads CARSCEQGGRAFF. In nucleotides, the CDR3 is TGTGCCAGAAGCTGCGAACAGGGCGGTCGAGCTTTCTTT.

V usage is TRBV7-3 and J usage is TRBJ2-1; the D gene is possibly TRBD1 (6 bases). Germline V gene lookup returns CDR1 SGHTA and CDR2 FQGTGA. Trimming removed 5 bases at V and 7 bases at J, with 21 bases between. The length of the CDR3 is 16 residues. CDR3 residues: CASSPTGTPSGNEQFF. DNA of the CDR3: TGTGCCAGCAGCCCAACCGGGACACCCTCCGGAAATGAGCAGTTCTTC.

The CDR3 DNA reads as TGTGCCAGCAGCTTCCGGGACAGGGGGCGCAGAGATACGCAGTATTTT. As protein: CASSFRDRGRRDTQYF. The rearrangement uses TRBV11-2 and TRBJ2-3; 12 bases agree with TRBD1. Per germline, CDR1 SGHAT and CDR2 FQNNGV. The CDR3 sequence is 16 residues long. V was clipped by 3 bases and J by 5 bases; unmatched bases: 6.

The sample holds a few counts of this clone. This chain uses TRBV6-5 with TRBJ1-2, with D unresolved. The CDR3 spans 15 residues. The germline V gene encodes CDR1 MNHEY and CDR2 SVGAGI. The germline V and J ends were trimmed by 6 bases and 1 base, with 15 bases remaining between them. The CDR3 DNA reads as TGTGCCAGCAGACCCGGACTAATCCATAACTATGGCTACACCTTC. Its translation is CASRPGLIHNYGYTF.

This clone was recorded once. The chain is built from TRBV3-1 (or the pseudogene TRBV3-2) and TRBJ1-5; TRBD1 aligns across 7 bases. This CDR3 contains 19 residues. CDR1 LGHDT and CDR2 YNNKEL come from the germline V gene (reference sequence). Trimming removed 6 bases from V and 5 bases from J; junction bases left unmatched: 22. The CDR3 coding sequence is TGTGCCAGCAGTCCCGGAGCCTATTCCGGGACAGTGCCTTATCAGCCCCAGCATTTT. Encoded protein: CASSPGAYSGTVPYQPQHF.

This rearrangement joins TRBV2 to TRBJ1-5, with 9 bases lining up with TRBD1. Germline-derived CDR1 and CDR2 are SNHLY and FYNNEI. The CDR3 sequence is 16 residues long. The trim removed 5 bases at V and 7 bases at J, leaving 12 bases unmatched. CDR3 region: CASSLRDRALAQPQHF. The CDR3 DNA follows: TGTGCCAGCAGTCTCCGGGACAGGGCTTTAGCGCAGCCCCAGCATTTT.

This clone was detected only once. The chain carries TRBV6-6 and TRBJ1-4, with D hard to call. Germline lookup yields CDR1 MNHNY and CDR2 SVGAGI (reference sequence). The CDR3 contains 16 residues. Trimming took 6 bases from V and 8 from J, leaving 22 bases between them. CDR3 protein: CASSRLRGEPREKLFF. Here the CDR3 DNA reads TGTGCCAGCAGCCGCCTTCGCGGCGAGCCTAGGGAAAAACTGTTTTTT.

A single count supports this clone. This sequence joins TRBV5-1 and TRBJ2-3, with 11 bases aligning to TRBD2. The CDR3 extends over 16 amino acids. The J segment lost 2 bases and the V segment lost 1 base, leaving 3 bases of the junction unmatched. In germline, CDR1 is SGHRS, CDR2 YFSETQ. This chain's CDR3 is CASSLRGLADTDTQYF. CDR3 nucleotides: TGCGCCAGCAGCTTGAGGGGACTAGCGGACACAGATACGCAGTATTTT.

In this sample, this clone turned up a few times. The chain carries TRBV30 and TRBJ1-4; the D is unclear. V was shortened by 0 bases and J by 8 bases, with 10 bases between the two germline ends. The CDR3 is made up of 13 amino acids. Per the germline V gene, CDR1 is GTSNPN and CDR2 is SVGIG (reference sequence). This chain's CDR3 is CAWSVETGEKLFF. Here the CDR3 DNA reads TGTGCCTGGAGTGTGGAGACCGGCGAAAAACTGTTTTTT.

The V and J genes are TRBV28 and TRBJ1-2, with 7 nucleotides matching TRBD1. The CDR3 sequence is 13 residues long. V gave up 11 bases and J gave up 2 bases; unmatched junction bases: 8. Germline V gives CDR1 MDHEN, CDR2 SYDVKM. The CDR3 reads CAGRQGWNYGYTF. The CDR3 DNA reads TGTGCCGGCCGACAGGGTTGGAACTATGGCTACACCTTC.

The chain carries TRBV9 and TRBJ1-2, with 8 bases aligning to TRBD1. Germline-derived CDR1 and CDR2 are SGDLS and YYNGEE. The CDR3 extends over 18 amino acids. V shed 0 bases and J 1 base; nucleotides not matched to a gene: 11. This chain's CDR3 is CASSVGGSGQAYNYGYTF. The CDR3 DNA reads as TGTGCCAGCAGCGTAGGAGGCTCGGGACAGGCCTATAACTATGGCTACACCTTC. The full variable domain, completed using reference TRBV9 and TRBJ1-2, is DSGVTQTPKHLITATGQRVTLRCSPRSGDLSVYWYQQSLDQGLQFLIQYYNGEERAKGNILERFSAQQFPDLHSELNLSSLELGDSALYFCASSVGGSGQAYNYGYTFGSGTRLTVV.

The rearrangement joins TRBV4-1 to TRBJ2-2, with D tentatively TRBD2 (6 bases). Trimming stripped 4 bases from V and 5 bases from J, with 17 bases between. This CDR3 is built from 16 residues. The germline CDR1 and CDR2 sequences are MGHRA and YSYEKL. The CDR3 protein is CASSLQPGLNTGELFF. CDR3 DNA: TGCGCCAGCAGCCTACAACCGGGACTCAATACCGGGGAGCTGTTTTTT.

The CDR3 nucleotides read TGTGCCATCAGTTTTAGTTTCGATACGCAGTATTTT. Translation: CAISFSFDTQYF. The chain carries TRBV10-3 and TRBJ2-3, with no clear D. The germline CDR1 and CDR2 sequences are ENHRY and SYGVKD. With 5 bases removed from V and 6 bases from J, the gap between germline ends came to 9 bases. CDR3 size: 12 residues.

The chain combines TRBV5-1 with TRBJ2-6; no definite D call. V shed 0 bases and J shed 0 bases, with 7 bases lying between them. The CDR3 loop spans 16 amino acids. CDR1 is SGHRS, CDR2 YFSETQ, per germline. The CDR3 loop reads CASSLETGSGANVLTF. The CDR3 DNA reads as TGCGCCAGCAGCTTGGAAACGGGCTCTGGGGCCAACGTCCTGACTTTC. The entire variable domain, with the rest obtained from reference TRBV5-1 and TRBJ2-6, is as follows: KAGVTQTPRYLIKTRGQQVTLSCSPISGHRSVSWYQQTPGQGLQFLFEYFSETQRNKGNFPGRFSGRQFSNSRSEMNVSTLELGDSALYLCASSLETGSGANVLTFGAGSRLTVL.

The rearrangement links TRBV6-5 to TRBJ2-3, with a weak D call TRBD2 (5 bases). The V and J ends lost 2 bases and 2 bases respectively, with 8 bases between them. Germline V CDR1 and CDR2: MNHEY, SVGAGI. The CDR3 covers 14 residues. The CDR3 DNA is TGTGCCAGCAGTTACGACGGGAACACAGATACGCAGTATTTT. Protein product: CASSYDGNTDTQYF.

V usage is TRBV24-1 and J usage is TRBJ1-1, with a tentative D call TRBD1 (5 bases). The CDR3 extends over 12 amino acids. Germline CDR1 is KGHDR and CDR2 is SFDVKD. Trimming pared 11 bases from V and 4 bases from J, leaving 13 bases between. CDR3 sequence reads: CAISGIATEAFF. DNA for the CDR3: TGTGCCATCTCAGGGATAGCCACTGAAGCTTTCTTT.

CDR3 nucleotides: TGTGCCAGCAGTTTATACGGCCTAGTCGGGGGGGCAACAGATACGCAGTATTTT. Protein: CASSLYGLVGGATDTQYF. V gene TRBV27 combines with J gene TRBJ2-3; 8 bases agree with TRBD2. The CDR3 consists of 18 residues. CDR1 MNHEY and CDR2 SMNVEV come from the germline V gene (reference sequence). V dropped 1 base and J dropped 3; count of bases not matched to a gene: 12.